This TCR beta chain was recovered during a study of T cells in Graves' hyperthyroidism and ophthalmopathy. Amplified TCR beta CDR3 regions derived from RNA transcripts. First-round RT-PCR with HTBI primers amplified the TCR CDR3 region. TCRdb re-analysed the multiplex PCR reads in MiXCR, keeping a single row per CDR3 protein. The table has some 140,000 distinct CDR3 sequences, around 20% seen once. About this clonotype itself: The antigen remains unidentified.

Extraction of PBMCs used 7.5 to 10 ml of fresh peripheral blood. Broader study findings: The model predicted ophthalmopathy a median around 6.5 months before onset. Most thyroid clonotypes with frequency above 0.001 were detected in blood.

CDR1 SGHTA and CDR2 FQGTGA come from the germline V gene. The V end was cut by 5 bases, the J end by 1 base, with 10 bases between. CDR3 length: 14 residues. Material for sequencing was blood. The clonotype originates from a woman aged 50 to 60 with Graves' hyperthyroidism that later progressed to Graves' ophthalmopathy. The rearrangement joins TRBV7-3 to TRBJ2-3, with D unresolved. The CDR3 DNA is TGTGCCAGCAGCCCCATGAGAGGCACAGATACGCAGTATTTT. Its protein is CASSPMRGTDTQYF.